What follows are 21 T cell receptor beta chains derived from one specimen sequenced in a study of response to subunit inactivated influenza vaccine. MiXCR, run by TCRdb on the RT-PCR reads, gives a single entry per CDR3 protein. Among more than 600,000 distinct CDR3 sequences listed, approximately 17% were seen once. The sample in question was PBMCs from blood, obtained around 5 days after vaccination. The source is a man in his fifties who received an inactivated influenza vaccine.

This clonotype was counted many times. The gene calls are TRBV10-3 and TRBJ2-2; D possibly matches TRBD1 or TRBD2 (6 bases each). CDR1 and CDR2 (germline): ENHRY, SYGVKD. CDR3 length: 14 amino acids. Deletions cut 4 bases from V and 4 bases from J, with 10 bases between. As DNA, the CDR3 is TGTGCCATCAGTGTGGGGGGCGGCACCGGGGAGCTGTTTTTT. Protein product: CAISVGGGTGELFF.

In its sample, this clonotype was seen many times. This chain links TRBV5-6 with TRBJ1-5, with D unresolved. The CDR3 is made up of 15 amino acids. V was cut by 0 bases and J by 3 bases, with 10 bases left in between. CDR1 SGHDT and CDR2 YYEEEE come from the germline V gene. CDR3 DNA sequence: TGTGCCAGCAGCTTGGGGGGAACAGCCAATCAGCCCCAGCATTTT. Its translation: CASSLGGTANQPQHF.

This clonotype was recorded a few times. This chain uses TRBV5-6 with TRBJ2-5, with D possibly matching TRBD2 (6 bases). The CDR3 is 14 amino acids. With 0 bases removed from V and 7 bases from J, the gap between germline ends came to 13 bases. The germline gives CDR1 SGHDT, CDR2 YYEEEE. In nucleotides, the CDR3 is TGTGCCAGCAGCTTGGCGCGGGTCGGGGGGACCCAGTACTTC. It translates to CASSLARVGGTQYF. The complete variable domain, with remaining parts taken from reference TRBV5-6 and TRBJ2-5, reads DAGVTQSPTHLIKTRGQQVTLRCSPKSGHDTVSWYQQALGQGPQFIFQYYEEEERQRGNFPDRFSGHQFPNYSSELNVNALLLGDSALYLCASSLARVGGTQYFGPGTRLLVL.

In its sample, this clonotype was seen a few times. The chain employs TRBV7-2 and TRBJ1-6, with D tentatively TRBD1 (6 bases). Germline lookup yields CDR1 SGHTA and CDR2 FQGNSA. Trimming stripped 5 bases from V and 4 bases from J, with 12 bases between. The length of the CDR3 is 15 residues. In DNA, the CDR3 is TGTGCCAGCAGCCCGTACAGGGCTTATAATTCACCCCTCCACTTT. It encodes CASSPYRAYNSPLHF.

V is TRBV7-2 and J is TRBJ2-4; D call uncertain. The CDR3 runs to 16 residues. Germline values: CDR1 SGHTA, CDR2 FQGNSA. Trimming cost V 2 bases and J 0 bases, with 11 bases left between them. CDR3 protein: CASSLFWDLAKNIQYF. DNA of the CDR3: TGTGCCAGCAGCTTATTTTGGGATCTAGCCAAAAACATTCAGTACTTC.

This clonotype has only a few counts. The rearrangement joins TRBV11-2 to TRBJ2-2; TRBD1 might be the D (6 bases). CDR1 is SGHAT, CDR2 FQNNGV, per germline. V lost 6 bases and J 6 bases, leaving 14 bases between the germline ends. CDR3 size: 14 residues. CDR3: CASRGMDSPGELFF. CDR3 nucleotide sequence: TGTGCCAGCAGGGGAATGGACAGCCCCGGGGAGCTGTTTTTT. The full variable domain, with the rest looked up from reference TRBV11-2 and TRBJ2-2, is EAGVAQSPRYKIIEKRQSVAFWCNPISGHATLYWYQQILGQGPKLLIQFQNNGVVDDSQLPKDRFSAERLKGVDSTLKIQPAKLEDSAVYLCASRGMDSPGELFFGEGSRLTVL.

This clonotype came up a few times. The rearrangement joins TRBV29-1 to TRBJ2-1, with 10 bases aligning to TRBD2. Unmatched junction bases numbered 0, after V lost 4 bases and J lost 0 bases. Germline V gene lookup returns CDR1 SQVTM and CDR2 ANQGSEA. This CDR3 spans 14 amino acids. The CDR3 spells CSVASGGSYNEQFF. The CDR3 DNA is TGCAGCGTTGCTAGCGGGGGCTCCTACAATGAGCAGTTCTTC.

In its sample, this clonotype was seen a few times. This chain uses TRBV27 with TRBJ2-1, with 7 bases identical to TRBD1. The CDR3 is 17 amino acids. Trimming at V came to 4 bases and at J to 6 bases, leaving 15 bases not matched to a gene. The V gene's germline CDR1 is MNHEY and CDR2 SMNVEV (reference sequence). CDR3 sequence reads: CASSSRLIKQGPNEQFF. In nucleotides, the CDR3 is TGTGCCAGCAGTTCCCGACTTATTAAACAGGGGCCCAATGAGCAGTTCTTC.

This clonotype appeared a few times. The chain links TRBV29-1 to TRBJ1-4, with a weak D call TRBD1 (6 bases). Germline V gene sequence: CDR1 SQVTM, CDR2 ANQGSEA. The V end was cut by 2 bases, the J end by 5 bases, with 9 bases between. The CDR3 covers 13 residues. The CDR3 here is CSVETGRNEKLFF. The CDR3 region has the DNA TGCAGCGTTGAAACAGGGAGAAATGAAAAACTGTTTTTT.

The sample holds a few counts of this clonotype. This chain connects TRBV20-1 to TRBJ1-1; 7 bases line up with TRBD1. Germline V CDR1 and CDR2: DFQATT, SNEGSKA (reference sequence). The CDR3 totals 13 residues. The V and J ends lost 3 bases and 6 bases, in that order; junction bases with no gene match: 7. The CDR3 DNA reads TGCAGTGCTAGTATCCAGGGGGATGCTGAAGCTTTCTTT. Translation gives CSASIQGDAEAFF.

This clonotype turned up a few times. In DNA, the CDR3 is TGTGCCAGCAGCTACAGGCTATCCTACGAGCAGTACTTC. It is translated as CASSYRLSYEQYF. This chain connects TRBV6-5 to TRBJ2-7, with D perhaps TRBD1 (5 bases). Germline V gene lookup returns CDR1 MNHEY and CDR2 SVGAGI. The V end was cut by 6 bases, the J end by 1 base, with 10 bases between. This CDR3 comprises 13 residues.

There are many counts of this clonotype. The CDR3 nucleotides are TGCGCCAGCAGCCCAAGACAGGGATGGGACACTGAAGCTTTCTTT. Protein sequence: CASSPRQGWDTEAFF. The chain is built from TRBV5-1 and TRBJ1-1; 7 positions agree with TRBD1. The ends lost 4 bases at V and 3 bases at J; junction bases unmatched: 9. This CDR3 is built from 15 residues. Looked up from germline, CDR1 is SGHRS and CDR2 is YFSETQ.

The V gene is TRBV6-5, the J gene TRBJ2-1; TRBD2 matches 8 bases. This CDR3 has 17 amino acids. V was pared by 2 bases and J by 8 bases, with 14 bases of the junction left unmatched. In germline, CDR1 is MNHEY, CDR2 SVGAGI. CDR3 sequence reads: CASSYPSRAGAIYEQFF. CDR3 DNA sequence: TGTGCCAGCAGTTACCCTTCCCGAGCGGGAGCTATTTATGAGCAGTTCTTC.

V gene TRBV3-1 combines with J gene TRBJ2-5; D is undetermined. CDR3 size: 18 residues. V gave up 0 bases and J gave up 2 bases, with 19 bases separating them. Germline CDR1 and CDR2: LGHDT and YNNKEL (reference sequence). The CDR3 bases are TGTGCCAGCAGCCAAGAAGGAAGGGCGGACGGACGGCAAGAGACCCAGTACTTC. It codes for CASSQEGRADGRQETQYF.

This clonotype was seen a few times. V is TRBV20-1 and J is TRBJ2-5, with 10 bases identical to TRBD2. J was trimmed by 5 bases and V by 1 base; bases with no gene match: 13. This CDR3 is built from 17 residues. Germline values: CDR1 DFQATT, CDR2 SNEGSKA (reference sequence). CDR3 bases: TGCAGTGCTAGAGCGGCTACTAGCGGGAATTTGGGGGAGACCCAGTACTTC. It yields the protein CSARAATSGNLGETQYF.

This clonotype appeared many times. This chain joins TRBV24-1 and TRBJ2-3, with TRBD1 as a possible D gene (5 bases). Trimming removed 3 bases at V and 4 bases at J, with 10 bases between. In germline, CDR1 is KGHDR, CDR2 SFDVKD. CDR3 length: 14 residues. CDR3 sequence: CATSDASGPDTQYF. In DNA, the CDR3 is TGTGCCACCAGTGATGCTTCAGGGCCAGATACGCAGTATTTT.

The chain couples TRBV15 to TRBJ2-1, with 11 bases matching TRBD2. J was trimmed by 4 bases and V by 0 bases; bases with no gene match: 5. The germline CDR1 and CDR2 sequences are LNHNV and YYDKDF (reference sequence). The CDR3 totals 17 residues. CDR3 loop: CATSRDRGLAVYNEQFF. The CDR3 nucleotides are TGTGCCACCAGCAGAGATCGGGGACTAGCGGTATACAATGAGCAGTTCTTC.

The J gene is TRBJ1-1, the V gene TRBV20-1, with D maybe TRBD1 (5 bases). V was trimmed by 5 bases and J by 1 base, leaving 14 bases between them. In germline, CDR1 is DFQATT, CDR2 SNEGSKA (reference sequence). The CDR3 is 14 residues long. This CDR3 reads CSAPRPGANTEAFF. The CDR3 nucleotides read TGCAGTGCTCCTAGGCCCGGGGCGAACACTGAAGCTTTCTTT.

In this sample, this clonotype turned up a few times. V usage is TRBV10-3 and J usage is TRBJ2-5; D is possibly TRBD1 (6 bases). The CDR3 runs 13 residues. The germline gives CDR1 ENHRY, CDR2 SYGVKD. V shed 5 bases and J shed 1 base, with 8 bases lying between them. CDR3: CAISTGFQETQYF. DNA of the CDR3: TGTGCCATCAGTACAGGGTTCCAAGAGACCCAGTACTTC.

This clonotype has at least ten counts. The chain carries TRBV20-1 and TRBJ2-5, with TRBD2 matching over 15 bases. V shed 3 bases, J shed 1 base, and the junction held 3 bases outside the gene matches. Germline CDR1 is DFQATT and CDR2 is SNEGSKA (reference sequence). CDR3 length: 16 amino acids. The CDR3 region has the DNA TGCAGTGCTAGGGGGACTAGCGGGGGGATCCAAGAGACCCAGTACTTC. Amino acids: CSARGTSGGIQETQYF.

The sample holds a few counts of this clonotype. The chain is built from TRBV28 and TRBJ2-7, with D perhaps matching TRBD2 (6 bases). The CDR3 runs to 15 residues. Trimming cost V 10 bases and J 1 base, with 20 bases left between them. Germline V gene data show CDR1 as MDHEN and CDR2 as SYDVKM. The CDR3 bases are TGTGCCACCAAAGGTCTGGGAGGAGGTTCCTACGAGCAGTACTTC. Its protein is CATKGLGGGSYEQYF.